This T cell receptor beta chain was found in a study of T cell clonality in common variable immunodeficiency. Regarding the study as a whole: CVID subjects had higher TCRbeta clonality than healthy controls, most marked in about a third. Patient heterogeneity in the CVID cohort limited correlations between repertoire features and clinical complications. CVID subjects shared fewer TCRbeta clones than healthy controls did.

J was trimmed by 4 bases and V by 8 bases; bases with no gene match: 4. Germline-derived CDR1 and CDR2 are MNHEY and SVGEGT. This CDR3 has 14 residues. Here immunoSEQ multiplex PCR was the method, and the copy in TCRdb shows in-frame clones only, minus some. Altogether about 74,000 clones were found in the sample, and no singletons occur. In its sample, this clone was seen many times. Its specificity is unknown. The read is 3 residues too short to cover the CDR3 end, so that end is filled in from the germline J gene. This TCR was recovered from a person aged 18-70 years in good health. The chain couples TRBV6-2 or TRBV6-3 to TRBJ2-1; the match to TRBD2 covers 11 bases. Sequenced: peripheral blood mononuclear cells. CDR3 bases read: TGTGCCAGCGAACTAGCGGGAGTATACAATGAG. This gives the protein CASELAGVYNE. The entire CDR3 reads CASELAGVYNEQFF.